The 16 T cell receptor beta chains reported below all come from one sample, sequenced in a study of early T cells in non-severe SARS-CoV-2 infection. TCRdb processed the 5' RACE reads anew with MiXCR; each CDR3 protein has one entry. The repertoire holds about 98,000 distinct CDR3 sequences, with about 12% as singletons. The material sequenced was whole blood. These receptors were collected from an adult who was a healthcare worker with PCR-confirmed SARS-CoV-2 infection or an uninfected control (not recorded which).

The genes are TRBV28 and TRBJ2-7; D possibly corresponds to TRBD2 (6 bases). V was shortened by 4 bases and J by 2 bases, with 12 bases between the two germline ends. This CDR3 has 14 amino acids. Germline V gives CDR1 MDHEN, CDR2 SYDVKM. CDR3 nucleotides: TGTGCCAGCAGTTGGGCGGGACCCACCTACGAGCAGTACTTC. Protein sequence: CASSWAGPTYEQYF.

V is TRBV6-6 and J is TRBJ2-7; 10 nucleotides align to TRBD2. Unmatched junction bases numbered 4, after V lost 6 bases and J lost 2 bases. Germline V gene sequence: CDR1 MNHNY, CDR2 SVGAGI (reference sequence). The CDR3 extends over 14 amino acids. In DNA, the CDR3 is TGTGCCAGCAGCTGGACTAGCGGACCCTACGAGCAGTACTTC. Translating it yields CASSWTSGPYEQYF.

The rearrangement links TRBV5-1 to TRBJ1-3; D not resolved. Germline V gene lookup returns CDR1 SGHRS and CDR2 YFSETQ. Trimming left V 0 bases short and J 4 bases short, with 2 bases between. The CDR3 length is 12 residues. Here the CDR3 DNA reads TGCGCCAGCAGCTTGGAAGGAAACACCATATATTTT. Translating it yields CASSLEGNTIYF. Together with reference TRBV5-1 and TRBJ1-3, the CDR3 gives the full variable domain: KAGVTQTPRYLIKTRGQQVTLSCSPISGHRSVSWYQQTPGQGLQFLFEYFSETQRNKGNFPGRFSGRQFSNSRSEMNVSTLELGDSALYLCASSLEGNTIYFGEGSWLTVV.

The count of this clonotype is one. This chain joins TRBV4-3 and TRBJ1-3; the D is unclear. Germline-derived CDR1 and CDR2 are LGHNA and YSLEER. CDR3 length: 16 residues. Trimming removed 0 bases at V and 4 bases at J, with 13 bases between. The CDR3 reads CASSQESQVEGNTIYF. CDR3 bases: TGCGCCAGCAGCCAAGAGTCCCAAGTGGAAGGAAACACCATATATTTT.

V is TRBV10-2 and J is TRBJ2-7, with a weak D call TRBD2 (5 bases). The CDR3 consists of 13 residues. Trimming cost V 6 bases and J 7 bases, with 16 bases left between them. CDR1 is WSHSY, CDR2 SAAADI, per germline. The CDR3 DNA reads as TGCGCCAGCAGGGACTCAGTTTGGAGAGAGCAGTACTTC. Translation gives CASRDSVWREQYF.

This clonotype was seen at least ten times. The chain combines TRBV6-2 or TRBV6-3 with TRBJ2-4, with a possible D match to TRBD1 (5 bases). Trimming removed 2 bases from V and 9 bases from J, with 11 bases in between. Germline V gives CDR1 MNHEY, CDR2 SVGEGT. This CDR3 has 13 residues. CDR3 bases: TGTGCCAGCAGTTACGTGCAGGGTTCCATTCAGTACTTC. As protein: CASSYVQGSIQYF.

The sample holds a few counts of this clonotype. The gene calls are TRBV5-1 and TRBJ2-2; no reliable D call. Trimming stripped 0 bases from V and 5 bases from J, with 8 bases between. This CDR3 is 14 amino acids long. Germline loops: CDR1 SGHRS, CDR2 YFSETQ. CDR3 amino acids: CASSLGSGTGELFF. CDR3 bases: TGCGCCAGCAGCTTGGGATCCGGGACCGGGGAGCTGTTTTTT.

The chain links TRBV9 to TRBJ2-1, with D perhaps TRBD1 (5 bases). Germline CDR1 is SGDLS and CDR2 is YYNGEE. V lost 3 bases and J 5 bases, leaving 6 bases between the germline ends. This CDR3 comprises 12 residues. Here the CDR3 DNA reads TGTGCCAGCAGCGAGACAGACAATGAGCAGTTCTTC. Translation gives CASSETDNEQFF.

V gene TRBV7-9 combines with J gene TRBJ1-1; the D is unclear. Trimming left V 0 bases short and J 4 bases short, with 9 bases between. CDR1 SEHNR and CDR2 FQNEAQ come from the germline V gene (reference sequence). The CDR3 consists of 14 residues. CDR3 sequence: CASSLAGSGTEAFF. The CDR3 DNA sequence: TGTGCCAGCAGCTTAGCAGGGTCCGGCACTGAAGCTTTCTTT.

This clonotype has just a few counts. The chain is built from TRBV4-1 and TRBJ2-1; 10 bases are a match to TRBD2. The CDR3 is 19 residues long. The ends lost 4 bases at V and 3 bases at J; junction bases unmatched: 15. CDR1 and CDR2 from the germline V gene are MGHRA and YSYEKL. CDR3 in amino acids: CASSPGGAGGTQGYNEQFF. CDR3 nucleotides: TGCGCCAGCAGCCCAGGCGGAGCGGGAGGGACTCAGGGCTACAATGAGCAGTTCTTC.

There are many counts of this clonotype. V usage is TRBV29-1 and J usage is TRBJ2-7, with 10 bases matching TRBD2. CDR3 length: 12 residues. V was pared by 5 bases and J by 3 bases, with 1 base of the junction left unmatched. From germline, CDR1 is SQVTM and CDR2 ANQGSEA. CDR3 residues: CSVSSGGYEQYF. CDR3 DNA: TGCAGCGTTTCTAGCGGGGGCTACGAGCAGTACTTC.

This clonotype was found many times. The CDR3 is CSVVSGDEQFF. CDR3 DNA: TGCAGCGTTGTTTCTGGGGATGAGCAGTTCTTC. The chain recombines TRBV29-1 with TRBJ2-1; D gene ambiguous. This CDR3 is 11 amino acids long. Trimming pared 4 bases from V and 8 bases from J, leaving 9 bases between. Germline values: CDR1 SQVTM, CDR2 ANQGSEA.

The rearrangement links TRBV11-2 to TRBJ2-1; possibly TRBD2 for D (5 bases). The CDR3 has 19 residues. V gave up 1 base and J gave up 0 bases, with 19 bases separating them. From germline, CDR1 is SGHAT and CDR2 FQNNGV. The DNA of the CDR3 is TGTGCCAGCAGCTTAGGGGGTCTCCCGGAGGAGTCCTCCTACAATGAGCAGTTCTTC. Translated, it gives CASSLGGLPEESSYNEQFF. The full variable domain, its missing parts supplied by reference TRBV11-2 and TRBJ2-1, is EAGVAQSPRYKIIEKRQSVAFWCNPISGHATLYWYQQILGQGPKLLIQFQNNGVVDDSQLPKDRFSAERLKGVDSTLKIQPAKLEDSAVYLCASSLGGLPEESSYNEQFFGPGTRLTVL.

This clonotype has ten or more counts. The chain uses TRBV4-1 and TRBJ2-1; TRBD2 aligns across 12 bases. The CDR3 loop spans 15 amino acids. Germline trimming cut 0 bases from V and 7 bases from J; bases unmatched to any gene: 1. CDR1 MGHRA and CDR2 YSYEKL come from the germline V gene. The CDR3 protein is CASSQEGTSGNEQFF. DNA of the CDR3: TGCGCCAGCAGCCAAGAAGGGACTAGCGGGAATGAGCAGTTCTTC.

This clonotype was detected a few times. The chain combines TRBV6-2 or TRBV6-3 with TRBJ2-1, with 11 nucleotides matching TRBD2. Germline V CDR1 and CDR2: MNHEY, SVGEGT. CDR3 length equals 15 residues. The V segment lost 6 bases and the J segment 7 bases; nucleotides outside the gene matches: 8. The CDR3 DNA follows: TGTGCCAGCAGCGAGAGGCTAGCGGGGGGAAATGAGCAGTTCTTC. This translates into CASSERLAGGNEQFF.

This clonotype was found many times. The chain combines TRBV29-1 with TRBJ2-7; possibly TRBD1 for D (5 bases). Per germline, CDR1 SQVTM and CDR2 ANQGSEA. The V and J ends lost 3 bases and 0 bases respectively, with 9 bases between them. CDR3 length: 13 residues. The CDR3 reads CSVEMDTSYEQYF. The CDR3 DNA is TGCAGCGTTGAGATGGACACCTCCTACGAGCAGTACTTC.